The 14 T cell receptor beta chains given below trace back to one sample, sequenced in a study of breast tumors, draining lymph nodes, adjacent tissues. Samples came from axillary lymph nodes draining the breast cancer. TCRdb used MiXCR to reprocess the multiplex PCR reads, holding one entry per CDR3 protein. The sample includes 100,000 to 150,000 distinct CDR3 sequences, approximately 20% of them seen just once. The source material was axillary lymph node tissue. All receptors come from a female donor with breast cancer. Some clones in this sample may be carry-over from other donors' samples.

This clonotype has a count of ten or more. The junction does not match germline at one end; this may be a read error. The J gene is TRBJ2-1, the V gene TRBV7-7; 9 bases match TRBD1. From germline, CDR1 is SSHAT and CDR2 FNYEAQ (reference sequence). This CDR3 has 15 residues. CDR3 nucleotide sequence: TGTGCTAGCAGCTTAGGTGGGACAGGGAATAATGAGCAGTTCTTC. This translates into CASSLGGTGNNEQFF.

This clonotype was recorded many times. The CDR3: CSARGGGTNSNEQFF. The CDR3 region has the DNA TGCAGTGCTAGAGGCGGCGGGACGAACTCAAATGAGCAGTTCTTC. The rearrangement joins TRBV20-1 to TRBJ2-1; maybe TRBD2 (6 bases). Germline CDR1 is DFQATT and CDR2 is SNEGSKA (reference sequence). CDR3 size: 15 residues. With 1 base removed from V and 7 bases from J, the gap between germline ends came to 17 bases.

J is TRBJ2-7 and V is TRBV10-2; TRBD1 agrees at 8 bases. This CDR3 contains 15 residues. J gave up 4 bases and V 11 bases, and 16 bases lay outside the gene matches. Germline-derived CDR1 and CDR2 are WSHSY and SAAADI. The DNA for the CDR3 is TGCGCCGGCGGGGCAAGACCAGGGGGCGAGTACGAGCAGTACTTC. Translated, it gives CAGGARPGGEYEQYF.

This clonotype was detected many times. The junction departs from the called germline gene at one end, perhaps through a read error. The V gene is TRBV20-1, the J gene TRBJ2-1; either TRBD1 or TRBD2 may supply D (5 bases each). The CDR3 is 14 residues long. Per the germline V gene, CDR1 is DFQATT and CDR2 is SNEGSKA (reference sequence). The CDR3 region has the DNA TGCAGTGCAAGAGCAGGGAGCTCCTACAATGAGCAGTTCTTC. It translates to CSARAGSSYNEQFF.

This clonotype was detected ten times or more. V is TRBV19 and J is TRBJ2-6, with TRBD2 as a possible D gene (5 bases). The CDR3 contains 15 residues. Germline V lookup: CDR1 LNHDA, CDR2 SQIVND (reference sequence). Deletions cut 5 bases from V and 3 bases from J, with 11 bases between. The CDR3 sequence is CASSPRGSGANVLTF. CDR3 DNA sequence: TGTGCCAGTAGTCCACGAGGGAGTGGGGCCAACGTCCTGACTTTC.

This clonotype showed up many times. The rearrangement joins TRBV7-2 to TRBJ2-7; TRBD2 matches 13 bases. After removal of 3 bases from V and 2 bases from J, the junction contained 1 base not matched to a gene. The CDR3 contains 15 residues. The V gene's germline CDR1 is SGHTA and CDR2 FQGNSA. This CDR3 is CASSFGTSGTYEQYF. The CDR3 region has the DNA TGTGCCAGCAGCTTCGGGACTAGCGGGACCTACGAGCAGTACTTC.

Of note for this clonotype: The conserved phenylalanine or tryptophan is not found at the CDR3 terminus, so this likely reflects a read error. The CDR3 is CASSQEGLAGVHGELFL. In nucleotides, the CDR3 is TGTGCCAGCAGCCAAGAGGGGCTAGCGGGAGTGCACGGGGAGCTGTTTCTT. This chain uses TRBV3-1 with TRBJ2-2; 10 nucleotides match TRBD2. Germline V gene sequence: CDR1 LGHDT, CDR2 YNNKEL (reference sequence). V was pared by 0 bases and J by 7 bases, with 8 bases of the junction left unmatched. The CDR3 totals 17 residues.

This clonotype was seen repeatedly, ten times or more. This chain links TRBV10-3 with TRBJ2-7; 8 nucleotides match TRBD1. V shed 2 bases and J 1 base; nucleotides not matched to a gene: 1. The CDR3 runs to 14 residues. Germline V gene data show CDR1 as ENHRY and CDR2 as SYGVKD. The CDR3 here is CAISEGQGSYEQYF. In DNA, the CDR3 is TGTGCCATCAGTGAGGGACAGGGTTCCTACGAGCAGTACTTC.

The V call is TRBV6-5, the J call TRBJ2-1; TRBD2 matches 9 bases. The CDR3 is 12 amino acids. The V and J ends lost 6 bases and 10 bases, in that order; junction bases with no gene match: 4. The germline CDR1 and CDR2 sequences are MNHEY and SVGAGI. CDR3 in amino acids: CASSRRGGEQFF. DNA of the CDR3: TGTGCCAGCAGCCGGCGGGGGGGGGAGCAGTTCTTC.

In its sample, this clonotype was seen once. A single base separates this from a much larger clone, so it may be a read error. This likely comes from a read error, as the CDR3 has no conserved phenylalanine or tryptophan at its end. This chain links TRBV27 with TRBJ1-6; D might be TRBD1 (5 bases). V was cut by 2 bases and J by 15 bases, with 11 bases left in between. This CDR3 contains 12 residues. Per the germline V gene, CDR1 is MNHEY and CDR2 is SMNVEV (reference sequence). CDR3 sequence reads: CASSLVAGVLHL. CDR3 DNA sequence: TGTGCCAGCAGTTTAGTGGCGGGGGTCCTCCACCTT.

This clonotype was seen at least ten times. The chain has TRBV19 and TRBJ1-2, with D perhaps matching TRBD1 (5 bases). Trimming cost V 3 bases and J 5 bases, with 10 bases left between them. Germline V gives CDR1 LNHDA, CDR2 SQIVND (reference sequence). CDR3 size: 13 residues. The CDR3 is CASSIGREYGYTF. CDR3 in DNA: TGTGCCAGTAGTATCGGCAGGGAATATGGCTACACCTTC.

V is TRBV29-1 and J is TRBJ2-7; TRBD2 matches at 10 bases. V dropped 2 bases and J dropped 1; count of bases not matched to a gene: 2. Germline V gene sequence: CDR1 SQVTM, CDR2 ANQGSEA. CDR3 length: 14 residues. The CDR3 is CSVERTSGSYEQYF. CDR3 nucleotides: TGCAGCGTTGAAAGGACTAGCGGATCCTACGAGCAGTACTTC.

This clonotype was counted once. This chain joins TRBV5-1 and TRBJ1-1, with TRBD1 as a possible D gene (6 bases). The CDR3 consists of 15 residues. V lost 1 base to trimming and J lost 0 bases, with 10 bases between them. Germline V gene data show CDR1 as SGHRS and CDR2 as YFSETQ. DNA of the CDR3: TGCGCCAGCAGCTTGAGGGGGGCTTTGAACACTGAAGCTTTCTTT. Protein sequence: CASSLRGALNTEAFF.

This clonotype has a handful of counts. The chain carries TRBV19 and TRBJ2-2; 8 bases agree with TRBD2. CDR1 is LNHDA and CDR2 is SQIVND in the germline V gene (reference sequence). The CDR3 is 14 residues long. Trimming took 6 bases from V and 6 from J; bases not matched to a gene: 6. CDR3 in DNA: TGTGCCAGTAGCGTACTAGCGGAGGCCGGGGAGCTGTTTTTT. Its translation: CASSVLAEAGELFF. The full variable domain, in which reference TRBV19 and TRBJ2-2 provide the parts outside the CDR3, is DGGITQSPKYLFRKEGQNVTLSCEQNLNHDAMYWYRQDPGQGLRLIYYSQIVNDFQKGDIAEGYSVSREKKESFPLTVTSAQKNPTAFYLCASSVLAEAGELFFGEGSRLTVL.